The clone carrying this T cell receptor (beta chain) was picked up many times. This sample was included in a study of T-cell reconstitution after alpha-beta-depleted transplantation in children. The V and J ends lost 4 bases and 1 base, in that order; junction bases with no gene match: 1. CDR3 size: 15 residues. Germline V gene data show CDR1 as SGDLS and CDR2 as YYNGEE. Unique molecular identifiers were incorporated during preparation of the TCRbeta library. TCRdb reprocessed the PCR reads with MiXCR, giving one entry per CDR3 protein. The sample contains about 600,000 distinct CDR3 sequences, roughly 10% of which appear only once.

The sample consisted of PBMCs from the stem cell graft donor, taken from the stem cell graft. J is TRBJ2-1 and V is TRBV9, with 11 bases aligning to TRBD2. The TCR originated in a human donor who donated a stem cell graft to a child with acute myeloid leukemia. CDR3 residues: CASSSSGRSYNEQFF. In nucleotides, the CDR3 is TGTGCCAGCAGCTCTAGCGGGAGGTCCTACAATGAGCAGTTCTTC.